Given below is one T cell receptor beta chain in context. Its specificity is not known. The patients sequenced had a carbamazepine-induced Stevens-Johnson syndrome or toxic epidermal necrolysis reaction. CBZ-SJS/TEN patients of Han Chinese (roughly five) and European (about six) origin supplied blood. This sample was taken from a study of T cells in severe cutaneous drug reactions. About the study: Patients in acute or recovery stage gave blister fluids/cells and PBMC.

Study results and caveats: Blister cells averaged around 32% and PBMC approximately 5% TRBV12-4 in carbamazepine-induced Stevens-Johnson syndrome or toxic epidermal necrolysis patients. One public TCRbeta CDR3 appeared in all seven blister samples, averaging approximately 14%.

Germline lookup yields CDR1 SGHAT and CDR2 FQNNGV. There are 15 residues in the CDR3. Bulk and single-cell libraries used iRepertoire multiplex PCR with TCR subtype-specific primers. TCRdb reprocessed the multiplex PCR reads and stores each CDR3 protein as one record, lacking DNA. Its listing shows some 5,000 distinct CDR3 sequences. Sequencing was performed on PBMCs. The chain is built from TRBV11-2 and TRBJ2-7; the D call of TRBD1 rests on TCRdb alone, since no DNA is present to check it. The sequence came from a human donor with a severe cutaneous adverse drug reaction. CDR3 protein: CASSLVRGKTYEQYF.